This TCR beta chain is drawn from a study of cytomegalovirus exposure and HLA in healthy donors. Concerning this clone: Its antigen is still unknown.

The PCR was carried out with 60 Vbeta primers and 13 Jbeta primers. The table came from immunoSEQ multiplex PCR; TCRdb's copy has only in-frame clones and leaves some out. The sample includes around 150,000 clones, over 60% of them seen just once. Study-level points and caveats: Based on reports, TCR beta sequences accurately predicted HLA-A and HLA-B alleles for most subjects. A later analysis revealed that TCR association rates differed between HLA loci, peaking at DRB1 and bottoming out at HLA-C.

V was clipped by 0 bases and J by 0 bases, with 21 bases between them. The CDR3 contains 19 residues. The germline V gene encodes CDR1 SGHRS and CDR2 YFSETQ. The sequence was obtained from a woman aged 45-65 years in good health and CMV-seropositive. The V gene is TRBV5-1, the J gene TRBJ2-5, with D tentatively TRBD2 (5 bases). The specimen was PBMCs. CDR3 coding DNA: TGCGCCAGCAGCTTGGTCTTAGGTTCGGCTAGCCCGTACCAAGAGACCCAGTACTTC. Translating gives CASSLVLGSASPYQETQYF.